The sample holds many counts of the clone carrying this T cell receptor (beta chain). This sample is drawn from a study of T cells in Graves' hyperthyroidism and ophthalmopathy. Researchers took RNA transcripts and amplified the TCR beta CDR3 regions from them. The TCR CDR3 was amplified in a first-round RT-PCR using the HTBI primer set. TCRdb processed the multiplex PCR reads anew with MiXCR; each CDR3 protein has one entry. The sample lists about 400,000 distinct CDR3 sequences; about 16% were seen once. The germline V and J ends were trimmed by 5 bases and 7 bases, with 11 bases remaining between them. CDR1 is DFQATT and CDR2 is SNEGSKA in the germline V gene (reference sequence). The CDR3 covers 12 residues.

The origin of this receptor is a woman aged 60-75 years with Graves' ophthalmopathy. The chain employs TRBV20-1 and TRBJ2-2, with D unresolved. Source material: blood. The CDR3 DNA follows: TGCAGTGCTCTGACTTGGGACGGGGAGCTGTTTTTT. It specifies CSALTWDGELFF.